Listed below are T cell receptor beta chains from one sample, sequenced in a study of T cells after yellow fever vaccination. TCRdb recomputed calls from the 5' RACE reads with MiXCR, one row per CDR3 protein. This sample has around 320,000 distinct CDR3 sequences, with 3.5% to 5% found just once. The sequenced sample was PBMCs, obtained 15 days after the yellow fever booster vaccination. The receptors come from a man between 18 and 35 years old who received the YFV17D yellow fever vaccine. Each CDR3 is given with its conserved first and last residue. The order of the fields is CDR3 protein, CDR3 DNA, D gene, J gene, V gene, clone size. The D gene is left open where the match is weak. Not all rows give a size; the values are once, few, many and, for expanded clones, a class.

CASSLKGQGAKDTQYF TGTGCCAGCAGCTTGAAGGGACAGGGGGCGAAAGATACGCAGTATTTT TRBD1 TRBJ2-3 TRBV7-3 many
CASSKATRSRDDNNQPQHF TGTGCCAGCAGCAAAGCTACACGTTCCAGGGACGATAACAATCAGCCCCAGCATTTT NA TRBJ1-5 TRBV21-1 few
CASSPPNAGTQYF TGTGCCAGCAGCCCTCCCAATGCCGGGACCCAGTACTTC NA TRBJ2-5 TRBV7-2 few
CASSLIHQGRRFQPQHF TGTGCCAGCAGCTTAATTCACCAGGGTAGACGTTTTCAGCCCCAGCATTTT NA TRBJ1-5 TRBV7-8 many
CASSPRLGRRNYGYTF TGTGCCAGCAGTCCTCGGTTGGGGCGGAGAAACTATGGCTACACCTTC NA TRBJ1-2 TRBV12-3/TRBV12-4 many
CASSQQGANSGELFF TGCGCCAGCAGTCAACAGGGGGCGAATAGCGGGGAGCTGTTTTTT TRBD1 TRBJ2-2 TRBV10-1 many
CASSPGTAYGYTF TGTGCCAGCAGCCCCGGGACAGCTTATGGCTACACCTTC TRBD1 TRBJ1-2 TRBV7-2 many
CASSLDRVSTGELFF TGTGCCAGCAGCCTAGACAGGGTTAGCACCGGGGAGCTGTTTTTT TRBD1 TRBJ2-2 TRBV9 many
CSARPALTGGGGYTF TGCAGTGCTAGACCCGCTCTGACGGGGGGGGGTGGCTACACCTTC NA TRBJ1-2 TRBV20-1 few
CASSYRSRLAGTYTQYF TGTGCCAGCAGTTACCGCTCCAGACTAGCGGGGACCTATACGCAGTATTTT TRBD2 TRBJ2-3 TRBV6-5 many
CSAPFSGGADTQYF TGCAGTGCTCCCTTCAGCGGGGGGGCTGATACGCAGTATTTT TRBD2 TRBJ2-3 TRBV20-1 NA
CASRGLLETQYF TGTGCCAGCAGGGGCCTCTTGGAGACCCAGTACTTC NA TRBJ2-5 TRBV27 many
CASSPGDGNYGYTF TGCGCCAGCTCTCCTGGTGACGGGAACTATGGCTACACCTTC NA TRBJ1-2 TRBV5-1 NA
CAWSGRYNEQFF TGTGCCTGGAGCGGCAGATACAATGAGCAGTTCTTC NA TRBJ2-1 TRBV30 NA
CASSLTGANEQFF TGTGCCAGCAGTTTAACGGGGGCAAACGAGCAGTTCTTC NA TRBJ2-1 TRBV7-8 NA
CASSLGDLNYGYTF TGTGCCAGCAGCTTAGGGGACCTTAACTATGGCTACACCTTC NA TRBJ1-2 TRBV5-4 NA
CASSLGIGLTGELFF TGCGCCAGCAGCTTGGGTATAGGGCTCACCGGGGAGCTGTTTTTT NA TRBJ2-2 TRBV5-1 few
CASSYSANYGYTF TGTGCCAGCAGCTACAGTGCTAACTATGGCTACACCTTC NA TRBJ1-2 TRBV7-3 NA
CASSAGTGDYSNQPQHF TGTGCCAGCAGTGCCGGGACAGGAGATTATAGCAATCAGCCCCAGCATTTT TRBD1 TRBJ1-5 TRBV6-5 many
CASSPHGAGGETQYF TGTGCCAGCAGTCCCCACGGGGCAGGGGGAGAGACCCAGTACTTC TRBD1 TRBJ2-5 TRBV12-3/TRBV12-4 NA
CASSPGTHNYGYTF TGTGCCAGCAGTCCAGGGACACATAACTATGGCTACACCTTC NA TRBJ1-2 TRBV11-2 NA
CASSSGGTSVYFEQFF TGTGCCAGCAGCTCGGGGGGGACTAGCGTTTATTTTGAGCAGTTCTTC TRBD2 TRBJ2-1 TRBV7-2 few
CASSLEGPEQYF TGTGCCAGCAGCTTGGAGGGCCCCGAGCAGTACTTC NA TRBJ2-7 TRBV5-5 many
CSASDRGYGYTF TGCAGTGCTAGCGACAGGGGCTATGGCTACACCTTC TRBD1 TRBJ1-2 TRBV20-1 many
CASSQEGLAGYNEQFF TGTGCCAGCAGCCAAGAGGGACTAGCGGGGTACAATGAGCAGTTCTTC TRBD2 TRBJ2-1 TRBV3-1 many
CAIRDGRENQETQYF TGTGCCATCAGAGATGGACGGGAAAACCAAGAGACCCAGTACTTC NA TRBJ2-5 TRBV10-3 many
CASSLQYRNTEAFF TGTGCCAGCAGTTTACAATATAGGAACACTGAAGCTTTCTTT NA TRBJ1-1 TRBV12-3/TRBV12-4 many
CASGLGSAYGYTF TGTGCCAGCGGACTAGGGTCCGCCTATGGCTACACCTTC NA TRBJ1-2 TRBV5-6 many
CASRQGDQPQHF TGTGCCAGCAGGCAGGGTGATCAGCCCCAGCATTTT NA TRBJ1-5 TRBV6-5 many
CSARVTGTGRDTEAFF TGCAGTGCTAGAGTAACCGGGACAGGACGAGATACTGAAGCTTTCTTT TRBD1 TRBJ1-1 TRBV20-1 few
CASSPRGQGGGYTF TGTGCCAGCTCACCCCGAGGCCAGGGTGGTGGCTACACCTTC NA TRBJ1-2 TRBV18 few
CATSGQATDTQYF TGTGCCACCTCGGGACAGGCGACAGATACGCAGTATTTT TRBD1 TRBJ2-3 TRBV6-6 few
CASSVPSGTQGETQYF TGTGCCAGCAGCGTCCCATCCGGGACCCAAGGGGAGACCCAGTACTTC NA TRBJ2-5 TRBV7-2 few
CSARRSANTGELFF TGCAGTGCCAGGCGGAGCGCGAACACCGGGGAGCTGTTTTTT NA TRBJ2-2 TRBV20-1 few
CAALCPKTSDGSYNEQFF TGTGCCGCACTATGCCCAAAAACTAGCGATGGATCCTACAATGAGCAGTTCTTC TRBD2 TRBJ2-1 TRBV6-4 few
CSAASGGRGLQTQYF TGCAGTGCAGCTAGCGGGGGGCGAGGTCTACAGACCCAGTACTTC TRBD2 TRBJ2-5 TRBV20-1 few
CASSLRGVNEQFF TGTGCCAGCAGCTTAAGAGGGGTAAATGAGCAGTTCTTC NA TRBJ2-1 TRBV7-3 NA
CASSQEGQSSYEQYF TGCGCCAGCAGCCAAGAAGGACAGAGCTCCTACGAGCAGTACTTC NA TRBJ2-7 TRBV4-3 NA
CASSPPGRYNYGYTF TGTGCCAGCTCCCCACCGGGACGCTATAACTATGGCTACACCTTC NA TRBJ1-2 TRBV18 many
CASSWGGWGANTEAFF TGTGCCAGCAGCTGGGGCGGGTGGGGGGCGAACACTGAAGCTTTCTTT NA TRBJ1-1 TRBV5-4 NA
CASSHETNTEAFF TGTGCCAGCAGCCACGAGACAAACACTGAAGCTTTCTTT NA TRBJ1-1 TRBV5-5 many
CASSPTVSGNTIYF TGTGCCAGCTCACCGACTGTCTCTGGAAACACCATATATTTT NA TRBJ1-3 TRBV18 many
CASSQGLGVAGTGELFF TGTGCCAGCAGCCAAGGTCTGGGGGTAGCGGGGACCGGGGAGCTGTTTTTT TRBD2 TRBJ2-2 TRBV4-2 few
CASSFGDRGPSWYGYTF TGTGCCAGCAGCTTCGGAGACAGGGGGCCGAGTTGGTATGGCTACACCTTC TRBD1 TRBJ1-2 TRBV5-6 few
CASSLRVPWGKATGELFF TGTGCCAGCAGCTTAAGGGTTCCGTGGGGAAAGGCCACCGGGGAGCTGTTTTTT NA TRBJ2-2 TRBV7-3 few
CASSWTSYSGELFF TGTGCCAGCAGTTGGACTAGCTATTCCGGGGAGCTGTTTTTT TRBD2 TRBJ2-2 TRBV7-3 many
CSALLAGGLSHEQFF TGCAGTGCTCTCCTAGCGGGGGGACTAAGTCATGAGCAGTTCTTC TRBD2 TRBJ2-1 TRBV20-1 many
CASMGGASYEQYF TGTGCCAGCATGGGGGGGGCCTCCTACGAGCAGTACTTC NA TRBJ2-7 TRBV27 many
CASSQTPASGNTIYF TGCGCCAGCAGCCAAACCCCGGCTTCTGGAAACACCATATATTTT NA TRBJ1-3 TRBV4-3 few
CSAREVEETQYF TGCAGTGCTAGAGAGGTTGAAGAGACCCAGTACTTC NA TRBJ2-5 TRBV20-1 many
CASGRQGNEQFF TGCGCCAGCGGAAGACAGGGAAATGAGCAGTTCTTC TRBD1 TRBJ2-1 TRBV10-1 many
CASNPPPGLAGGASYNEQFF TGTGCCAGCAACCCACCACCGGGACTAGCGGGGGGAGCCTCCTACAATGAGCAGTTCTTC TRBD2 TRBJ2-1 TRBV7-9 few
CASSPTGTEAFF TGTGCCAGCAGCCCCACCGGGACAGAAGCTTTCTTT NA TRBJ1-1 TRBV11-2 many
CASSGGTQETQYF TGTGCCAGCAGCGGCGGGACACAAGAGACCCAGTACTTC NA TRBJ2-5 TRBV5-6 many
CASSLSGNSGNTIYF TGTGCCAGCAGCTTGAGCGGCAACTCTGGAAACACCATATATTTT NA TRBJ1-3 TRBV7-2 many
CASSLSLAGGQETQYF TGTGCCAGCAGCTTATCGCTAGCGGGGGGACAAGAGACCCAGTACTTC TRBD2 TRBJ2-5 TRBV7-2 many
CASRRTGELFF TGTGCCAGCAGGAGAACCGGGGAGCTGTTTTTT NA TRBJ2-2 TRBV6-6 many
CSVSGYQAATQYF TGCAGCGTTTCCGGGTATCAGGCAGCTACGCAGTATTTT NA TRBJ2-3 TRBV29-1 many
CASSLRDSLNTEAFF TGCGCCAGCAGCTTGCGCGACAGCCTGAACACTGAAGCTTTCTTT NA TRBJ1-1 TRBV5-1 many